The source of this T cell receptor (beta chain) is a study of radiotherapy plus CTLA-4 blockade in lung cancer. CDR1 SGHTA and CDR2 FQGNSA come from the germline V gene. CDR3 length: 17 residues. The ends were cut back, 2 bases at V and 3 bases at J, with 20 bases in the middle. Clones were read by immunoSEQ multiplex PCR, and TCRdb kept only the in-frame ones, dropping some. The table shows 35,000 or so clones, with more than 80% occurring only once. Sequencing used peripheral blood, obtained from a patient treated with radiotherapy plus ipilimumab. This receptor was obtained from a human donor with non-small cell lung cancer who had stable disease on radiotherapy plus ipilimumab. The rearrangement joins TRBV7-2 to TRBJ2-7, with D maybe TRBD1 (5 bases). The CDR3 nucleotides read TGTGCCAGCAGCTTAAGTTGGGCCCAGGGTTCAATCTACGAGCAGTACTTC. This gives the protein CASSLSWAQGSIYEQYF. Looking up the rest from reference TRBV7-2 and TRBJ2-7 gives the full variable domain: GAGVSQSPSNKVTEKGKDVELRCDPISGHTALYWYRQSLGQGLEFLIYFQGNSAPDKSGLPSDRFSAERTGGSVSTLTIQRTQQEDSAVYLCASSLSWAQGSIYEQYFGPGTRLTVT.